The clone carrying this TCR beta chain appeared many times. As yet, its antigen is unknown. The record originates from a study of response to subunit inactivated influenza vaccine. Study-wide findings and caveats: Every seasonal influenza vaccination brings in few new T cells, the authors suggested.

Per germline, CDR1 SQVTM and CDR2 ANQGSEA. The CDR3 contains 11 residues. Trimming stripped 7 bases from V and 7 bases from J, with 11 bases between. From the RT-PCR reads, TCRdb called clonotypes with MiXCR, one entry per CDR3 protein. This sample has under 500,000 distinct CDR3 sequences, with approximately 11% found just once. This sample comprised PBMCs from blood, obtained roughly 47 days after vaccination. The chain combines TRBV29-1 with TRBJ2-1; D unresolved. This sequence originates from a man between 45 and 60 years old who received an inactivated influenza vaccine. As DNA, the CDR3 is TGCAGCGCTGGATATGGGAATGAGCAGTTCTTC. It translates to CSAGYGNEQFF.